Shown below are 19 T cell receptor beta chains from a single sample sequenced in a study of beta chain features in type 1 diabetes. Investigators reverse transcribed all isolated RNA, so they sequenced expressed TCRB transcripts. Clones were sequenced by immunoSEQ multiplex PCR, and TCRdb holds only the in-frame ones, with some missing. Of about 170,000 clones in the sample, around 7.8% were seen once. Their antigen targets remain unknown. Regarding the study as a whole: TCRB CDR3 length was moderately but significantly reduced in all four CD4+ subsets of Type 1 diabetes patients.

What was sequenced was central memory CD4+ T cells from blood. All receptors derive from a middle-aged woman with type 1 diabetes.

The chain recombines TRBV5-4 with TRBJ1-2; 7 bases align to TRBD1. Germline assignment: CDR1 SGHNT and CDR2 YYREEE (reference sequence). This CDR3 contains 15 residues. After removal of 2 bases from V and 7 bases from J, the junction contained 11 bases not matched to a gene. The CDR3 protein is CASSFGGKGAGGYTF. CDR3 DNA: TGTGCCAGCAGCTTCGGGGGTAAGGGGGCTGGTGGCTACACCTTC.

A few counts support this clone. A read error may be the cause here, since a much bigger clone is one base away. The V gene is TRBV7-3, the J gene TRBJ1-1, with D uncertain. The germline V gene encodes CDR1 SGHTA and CDR2 FQGTGA. The CDR3 covers 13 residues. The ends were cut back, 2 bases at V and 0 bases at J, with 4 bases in the middle. The CDR3: CASSLQLNTEAFF. In DNA form, the CDR3 reads TGTGCCAGCAGCTTACAGTTGAACACTGAAGCTTTCTTT.

A few counts support this clone. V and J are TRBV30 and TRBJ1-1, with D possibly matching TRBD1 (5 bases). The CDR3 runs to 12 residues. Trimming removed 8 bases at V and 0 bases at J, with 10 bases between. Germline assignment: CDR1 GTSNPN and CDR2 SVGIG (reference sequence). The CDR3 here is CATSRVNTEAFF. CDR3 coding DNA: TGTGCCACGTCCAGGGTGAACACTGAAGCTTTCTTT.

The chain combines TRBV18 with TRBJ1-5; 7 nucleotides align to TRBD1. Per germline, CDR1 KGHSH and CDR2 LQKENI. The CDR3 covers 14 residues. V was clipped by 6 bases and J by 11 bases; unmatched bases: 13. CDR3 DNA sequence: TGTGCCAGCTCCCTGACAGGGCCCTCTGAGGCCCAGCATTTT. Its protein product is CASSLTGPSEAQHF.

This clone was seen repeatedly, ten times or more. The genes are TRBV9 and TRBJ2-7; D ambiguous. CDR3 length: 15 amino acids. Germline V lookup: CDR1 SGDLS, CDR2 YYNGEE. The V end lost 4 bases, the J end lost 1 base, and 15 bases lay between the germline ends. The CDR3, as DNA: TGTGCCAGCAGCCCACAACGGTCAGGATCCTACGAGCAGTACTTC. Amino acid sequence: CASSPQRSGSYEQYF. Supplemented by reference TRBV9 and TRBJ2-7, the full variable domain reads DSGVTQTPKHLITATGQRVTLRCSPRSGDLSVYWYQQSLDQGLQFLIQYYNGEERAKGNILERFSAQQFPDLHSELNLSSLELGDSALYFCASSPQRSGSYEQYFGPGTRLTVT.

The chain combines TRBV6-5 with TRBJ2-7, with TRBD2 matching over 9 bases. The ends lost 0 bases at V and 2 bases at J; junction bases unmatched: 5. Germline lookup yields CDR1 MNHEY and CDR2 SVGAGI. The CDR3 length is 16 residues. CDR3 residues: CASSYSRREGPYEQYF. The CDR3 nucleotides read TGTGCCAGCAGTTACTCGCGGCGGGAGGGCCCCTACGAGCAGTACTTC.

This clone was counted ten times or more. This rearrangement joins TRBV9 to TRBJ2-3; maybe TRBD2 (6 bases). V shed 4 bases and J shed 9 bases, with 12 bases lying between them. This CDR3 spans 12 amino acids. CDR1 and CDR2 from the germline V gene are SGDLS and YYNGEE. The CDR3 here is CASSLGEETQYF. In nucleotides, the CDR3 is TGTGCCAGCAGCCTCGGGGAGGAAACGCAGTATTTT.

In this sample, this clone turned up a few times. V usage is TRBV7-3 and J usage is TRBJ2-1, with a weak D call TRBD2 (5 bases). In germline, CDR1 is SGHTA, CDR2 FQGTGA. The CDR3 spans 15 residues. V gave up 5 bases and J gave up 6 bases, with 17 bases separating them. The CDR3 reads CASSPSPGTGNEQFF. Written as DNA, the CDR3 is TGTGCCAGCAGCCCCTCACCGGGAACGGGCAATGAGCAGTTCTTC.

This clone turned up a few times. This chain uses TRBV4-3 with TRBJ2-1; 9 bases line up with TRBD1. The germline V gene encodes CDR1 LGHNA and CDR2 YSLEER. V shed 3 bases and J 8 bases; nucleotides not matched to a gene: 5. The CDR3 has 14 residues. CDR3 DNA: TGCGCCAGCAGCCAGAGGACAGGGGTCTATGAGCAGTTCTTC. Translated, it gives CASSQRTGVYEQFF.

The chain links TRBV5-1 to TRBJ1-2; D call uncertain. Germline assignment: CDR1 SGHRS and CDR2 YFSETQ. The CDR3 has 14 amino acids. The V end was cut by 5 bases, the J end by 3 bases, with 14 bases between. CDR3 nucleotides: TGCGCCAGCAGGGCGACTCCTTCGGACTATGGCTACACCTTC. It codes for CASRATPSDYGYTF.

The J gene is TRBJ2-3, the V gene TRBV7-3; TRBD1 matches at 10 bases. Germline loops: CDR1 SGHTA, CDR2 FQGTGA. The junction had 4 bases not matched to a gene; V was cut back by 5 bases and J by 2 bases. The CDR3 contains 15 residues. The CDR3 DNA sequence: TGTGCCAGCAGCCGGGACAGGGGTCACACAGATACGCAGTATTTT. Amino acids: CASSRDRGHTDTQYF.

V usage is TRBV29-1 and J usage is TRBJ1-4; D is ambiguous. Germline V CDR1 and CDR2: SQVTM, ANQGSEA. The CDR3 totals 12 residues. Trimming pared 3 bases from V and 10 bases from J, leaving 12 bases between. The DNA for the CDR3 is TGCAGCGTTGAGGCCTTATATGGAAAACTGTTTTTT. Its protein is CSVEALYGKLFF.

The rearrangement joins TRBV7-9 to TRBJ1-1, with a possible D match to TRBD1 (6 bases). The germline CDR1 and CDR2 sequences are SEHNR and FQNEAQ (reference sequence). The CDR3 is made up of 15 amino acids. Trimming took 6 bases from V and 0 from J, leaving 14 bases between them. CDR3 in DNA: TGTGCCAGCAGTTGGGACACTTTCATGAACACTGAAGCTTTCTTT. Translated, it gives CASSWDTFMNTEAFF.

The chain links TRBV19 to TRBJ1-2; D is unclear. CDR3 size: 14 residues. Germline loops: CDR1 LNHDA, CDR2 SQIVND (reference sequence). V was shortened by 7 bases and J by 10 bases, with 22 bases between the two germline ends. The CDR3 is CASIPGSTREDYTF. CDR3 in DNA: TGTGCCAGTATTCCGGGGAGCACTCGCGAAGACTACACCTTC.

This clone was detected a few times. The chain couples TRBV7-8 to TRBJ1-3; D is unresolved. This CDR3 comprises 15 residues. Trimming stripped 5 bases from V and 0 bases from J, with 11 bases between. Germline-derived CDR1 and CDR2 are SGHVS and FQNEAQ. CDR3 sequence reads: CASSPVPFSGNTIYF. Here the CDR3 DNA reads TGTGCCAGCAGCCCGGTCCCCTTCTCTGGAAACACCATATATTTT.

The chain links TRBV6-4 to TRBJ1-1; 7 bases align to TRBD1. The trim removed 6 bases at V and 6 bases at J, leaving 7 bases unmatched. Germline CDR1 and CDR2: MRHNA and SNTAGT. This CDR3 region has 13 residues. The DNA of the CDR3 is TGTGCCAGCAGCGAGACACAGGGGTCTGAAGCTTTCTTT. The encoded protein is CASSETQGSEAFF.

The V and J genes are TRBV4-3 and TRBJ2-2; TRBD2 is a possible D gene (5 bases). V shed 8 bases and J shed 0 bases, with 13 bases lying between them. Germline V gene sequence: CDR1 LGHNA, CDR2 YSLEER. The CDR3 is 15 amino acids. CDR3 sequence: CASRRSGTNTGELFF. The CDR3 DNA reads as TGCGCCAGCCGTCGCTCGGGGACGAACACCGGGGAGCTGTTTTTT.

This clone has more than one count but fewer than ten. The CDR3 loop reads CASSSTVLNYGYTF. The CDR3, as DNA: TGTGCCAGCAGCTCTACAGTCCTTAACTATGGCTACACCTTC. The chain employs TRBV5-4 and TRBJ1-2; D not resolved. Germline loops: CDR1 SGHNT, CDR2 YYREEE (reference sequence). This CDR3 spans 14 amino acids. Trimming left V 3 bases short and J 1 base short, with 10 bases between.

The chain carries TRBV6-5 and TRBJ2-7; 7 bases are shared with TRBD1. J gave up 9 bases and V 2 bases, and 13 bases lay outside the gene matches. There are 15 residues in the CDR3. Germline loops: CDR1 MNHEY, CDR2 SVGAGI. The DNA for the CDR3 is TGTGCCAGCAGTTACCGGGTACAGGGGAAAGGGGGGCAGTACTTC. Protein: CASSYRVQGKGGQYF.